Below are 4 T cell receptor beta chains sequenced from a single sample in a study of T cell changes during pregnancy in multiple sclerosis. Clones were sequenced by immunoSEQ multiplex PCR, and TCRdb holds only the in-frame ones, with some missing. The table lists over 10,000 clones, 85% to 90% of them singletons. The material sequenced was CD8+ T cells from peripheral blood mononuclear cells, taken after pregnancy. Receptors originate from a female donor in good health, enrolled as a control in a pregnancy study.

The rearrangement links TRBV18 to TRBJ2-5, with 7 bases fitting TRBD1. This CDR3 contains 15 residues. In germline, CDR1 is KGHSH, CDR2 LQKENI. V was clipped by 4 bases and J by 1 base; unmatched bases: 6. The CDR3 here is CASSLRTGLQETQYF. CDR3 in DNA: TGTGCCAGCTCACTAAGGACAGGCCTCCAAGAGACCCAGTACTTC.

The chain has TRBV6-4 and TRBJ2-5; 11 bases map to TRBD2. Unmatched junction bases numbered 1, after V lost 3 bases and J lost 1 base. CDR3 size: 15 residues. Germline V gene lookup returns CDR1 MRHNA and CDR2 SNTAGT. The DNA for the CDR3 is TGTGCCAGCAGTGAGGGGACTAGCGGCCAAGAGACCCAGTACTTC. It encodes CASSEGTSGQETQYF.

The chain links TRBV5-1 to TRBJ2-1, with 15 bases matching TRBD2. J gave up 6 bases and V 0 bases, and 4 bases lay outside the gene matches. Looked up from germline, CDR1 is SGHRS and CDR2 is YFSETQ. The CDR3 has 17 amino acids. CDR3 sequence (DNA): TGCGCCAGCAGCTTGGAGGGACTAGCGGGGGGAGTCAATGAGCAGTTCTTC. Protein: CASSLEGLAGGVNEQFF.

V and J are TRBV6-5 and TRBJ2-1, with 7 bases identical to TRBD1. The V gene's germline CDR1 is MNHEY and CDR2 SVGAGI. This CDR3 region has 13 residues. V lost 5 bases to trimming and J lost 9 bases; unmatched junction nucleotides: 7. CDR3 sequence: CASSPYRGGEQFF. CDR3 sequence (DNA): TGTGCCAGCAGTCCATACAGGGGTGGTGAGCAGTTCTTC.